These T cell receptor beta chains were read from a single sample in a study of response to subunit inactivated influenza vaccine. Each CDR3 protein is one row after TCRdb ran MiXCR on the RT-PCR reads. The sample holds about 190,000 distinct CDR3 sequences, around 14% seen once. The sample was CD8+ T cells sorted from PBMCs, taken more than 4 days after vaccination. These receptor sequences come from a man aged 50 to 60 who received an inactivated influenza vaccine. Each CDR3 is given with its conserved first and last residue. D genes are given only for firm matches. Expanded clones are given a class, and other clones once, few, many or no size at all.

d_call clone_size j_call v_call cdr3_length cdr3_aa cdr3_nt
TRBD2 many TRBJ2-7 TRBV12-3/TRBV12-4 12 CASAGGLDEQYF TGTGCCAGCGCGGGGGGATTGGACGAGCAGTACTTC
NA few TRBJ2-7 TRBV7-9 13 CASSPGRIYEQYF TGTGCCAGCAGCCCCGGACGGATATACGAGCAGTACTTC
TRBD1 NA TRBJ2-7 TRBV28 14 CASSLWGQFYEQYF TGTGCCAGCAGTTTATGGGGACAGTTCTACGAGCAGTACTTC
NA NA TRBJ2-2 TRBV7-9 12 CASRKETGELFF TGTGCCAGCAGGAAAGAGACCGGGGAGCTGTTTTTT
NA few TRBJ1-2 TRBV7-9 13 CASSPPQSYGYTF TGTGCCAGCAGCCCACCTCAAAGTTATGGCTACACCTTC
TRBD2 NA TRBJ2-3 TRBV15 16 CATSRVTGGPSDTQYF TGTGCCACCAGCAGAGTCACGGGAGGGCCCTCAGATACGCAGTATTTT
NA NA TRBJ2-7 TRBV29-1 10 CSGVDYEQYF TGCAGCGGGGTCGACTACGAGCAGTACTTC
NA few TRBJ1-1 TRBV7-9 14 CASSPGTGAPEVFF TGTGCCAGCAGCCCCGGGACCGGGGCCCCTGAAGTTTTCTTT
NA NA TRBJ2-2 TRBV6-1 14 CVSSPQENTGELFF TGTGTCAGCAGCCCACAGGAGAACACCGGGGAGCTGTTTTTT
NA few TRBJ2-1 TRBV6-5 14 CASSSVTGVNEQFF TGTGCCAGCAGTTCTGTAACGGGGGTGAATGAGCAGTTCTTC
NA few TRBJ1-6 TRBV28 15 CASSDLGATRSPLHF TGTGCCAGTTCAGATCTGGGGGCGACCCGGTCACCCCTCCACTTT
NA few TRBJ1-2 TRBV12-3/TRBV12-4 13 CASSPGGFDGYTF TGTGCCAGCAGTCCCGGGGGGTTCGACGGCTACACCTTC
NA NA TRBJ2-7 TRBV12-3/TRBV12-4 12 CASSPYVHEQYF TGTGCCAGCAGCCCTTACGTACACGAGCAGTACTTC
NA many TRBJ2-3 TRBV7-6 18 CASTKEPGPQTSTDTQYF TGTGCCAGCACCAAAGAACCGGGACCTCAGACTAGCACAGATACGCAGTATTTT
NA NA TRBJ1-2 TRBV7-9 15 CASSGQGISRKGYTF TGTGCCAGCAGCGGGCAGGGGATTAGCAGAAAGGGCTACACCTTC
NA NA TRBJ2-5 TRBV6-2/TRBV6-3 16 CASSYSIWKTQETQYF TGTGCCAGCAGTTACTCGATTTGGAAAACGCAAGAGACCCAGTACTTC
NA NA TRBJ1-3 TRBV11-1 14 CASSPTDSGNTIYF TGTGCCAGCAGCCCGACGGACTCTGGAAACACCATATATTTT
NA many TRBJ2-7 TRBV30 13 CAWSDSFSYEQYF TGTGCCTGGAGTGACTCCTTCTCCTACGAGCAGTACTTC
NA NA TRBJ2-3 TRBV3-1 13 CANCREERDTQYF TGTGCCAACTGTAGGGAGGAGAGAGATACGCAGTATTTT
NA many TRBJ1-6 TRBV27 13 CASSTNHNSPLHF TGTGCCAGCAGTACCAACCATAATTCACCCCTCCACTTT